The entry below gives a single TCR beta chain sequence along with its context. Its cognate antigen is unknown. These data come from a study of CD8 T cells in Susac syndrome. Study results and caveats: Only a relatively small number of individuals were included in the TCR sequencing and HLA analysis.

After extraction with the RNeasy kit, about 0.45 to 1 ug of the RNA was reverse transcribed using random hexamers. Multiplex immunoSEQ PCR targeted 54 Vbeta and 13 Jbeta TCR beta segments. MiXCR was run by TCRdb on the immunoSEQ multiplex PCR reads, yielding one entry per CDR3 protein. The repertoire holds roughly 200,000 distinct CDR3 sequences, with approximately 93% as singletons. TCR beta sequencing was performed on blood CD8+ and CD4+ T cells. The receptor was derived from a human donor in good health. Sequenced: CD4+ T cells from PBMCs.

The CDR3 DNA sequence: TGTGCCAGCAGCCGCTTCATTCGTTACTCCTCTAGCACAGATACGCAGTATTTT. Its translation: CASSRFIRYSSSTDTQYF. The V and J genes are TRBV3-1 and TRBJ2-3; D unresolved. CDR3 size: 18 residues. Trimming cost V 4 bases and J 0 bases, with 20 bases left between them. Germline loops: CDR1 LGHDT, CDR2 YNNKEL (reference sequence).